This passage covers 16 T cell receptor beta chains from one sample sequenced in a study of glioma-infiltrating T cells. The iRepertoire nested amplicon-rescue multiplex PCR amplified TCR alpha and beta CDR3s from RNA. Each CDR3 protein is one row after TCRdb ran MiXCR on the multiplex PCR reads. The sample holds fewer than 200,000 distinct CDR3 sequences, around 40% seen once. Material: glioma tissue, nonneoplastic brain tissue, or PBMCs (not recorded which). These receptors originate from a human donor with low-grade glioma or glioblastoma, undergoing nonglioma brain surgery, or in good health (not recorded which).

As regards this clonotype: At one end the junction does not follow the germline gene, possibly because of a read error. This sequence joins TRBV7-6 and TRBJ1-2, with 7 bases fitting TRBD1. The CDR3 length is 17 residues. Germline CDR1 reads SGHVS; CDR2 reads FNYEAQ. CDR3 amino acids: CAGSFTLPGQRLYGYTF. As DNA, the CDR3 is TGTGCCGGCAGCTTTACGCTCCCGGGACAGAGGCTCTATGGCTACACCTTC.

This clonotype was counted ten times or more. The chain couples TRBV3-1 to TRBJ2-7, with D possibly called TRBD1 or TRBD2 (5 bases each). This CDR3 has 12 residues. From germline, CDR1 is LGHDT and CDR2 YNNKEL (reference sequence). With 8 bases removed from V and 4 bases from J, the gap between germline ends came to 12 bases. Here the CDR3 reads CASGTGTYEQYF. The CDR3 DNA is TGTGCCAGCGGGACGGGAACATACGAGCAGTACTTC.

Of note for this clonotype: A much larger clonotype is one base distant, so this may be a read error. The chain joins TRBV6-2 or TRBV6-3 to TRBJ2-7; tentatively, D is TRBD1 (5 bases). CDR1 is MNHEY, CDR2 SVGEGT, per germline. The CDR3 is 14 amino acids. The CDR3 sequence: CASSYYRSLYKQYF. The CDR3 DNA is TGTGCCAGCAGTTACTACAGGTCTCTCTACAAGCAGTACTTC.

This clonotype was seen at least ten times. The CDR3 region is CASSEGGQQLLYGYTF. CDR3 DNA sequence: TGTGCCAGCAGTGAGGGGGGACAGCAGTTACTCTATGGCTACACCTTC. The chain is built from TRBV28 and TRBJ1-2; 7 bases line up with TRBD1. The CDR3 loop spans 16 amino acids. The V gene's germline CDR1 is MDHEN and CDR2 SYDVKM. J was trimmed by 4 bases and V by 5 bases; bases with no gene match: 13.

This clonotype was recorded many times. V gene TRBV20-1 combines with J gene TRBJ2-7, with TRBD2 as a possible D gene (6 bases). Per the germline V gene, CDR1 is DFQATT and CDR2 is SNEGSKA (reference sequence). V gave up 2 bases and J gave up 1 base, with 15 bases separating them. This CDR3 contains 15 residues. The CDR3 sequence: CSARHSGGLSYEQYF. Written as DNA, the CDR3 is TGCAGTGCTAGACACTCAGGAGGGCTTTCCTACGAGCAGTACTTC.

The chain has TRBV10-3 and TRBJ2-1, with 13 positions matching TRBD2. The CDR3 has 15 residues. V shed 4 bases, J shed 10 bases, and the junction held 7 bases outside the gene matches. Per the germline V gene, CDR1 is ENHRY and CDR2 is SYGVKD. As DNA, the CDR3 is TGTGCCATCAGTGCACGGACTAGCGGGAGTAACGAGCAGTTCTTC. Protein sequence: CAISARTSGSNEQFF.

This clonotype was detected once. A much larger clone sits a single nucleotide away, making a read error possible. This rearrangement joins TRBV20-1 to TRBJ2-1, with a weak D call TRBD1 (6 bases). Trimming stripped 1 base from V and 3 bases from J, with 13 bases between. Germline CDR1 is DFQATT and CDR2 is SNEGSKA (reference sequence). The CDR3 totals 15 residues. For the CDR3, the DNA is TGCAGTGCTAGAGTATCAGGGGTCTGCTACAATGAGCAGTTCTTC. It is translated as CSARVSGVCYNEQFF.

This clonotype was detected ten times or more. In DNA, the CDR3 is TGTGCCAGCAGTGTTGCTACAGGGAATTCACCCCTCCACTTT. Protein: CASSVATGNSPLHF. V and J are TRBV2 and TRBJ1-6, with D possibly TRBD1 on 6 matching bases. The CDR3 totals 14 residues. Germline loops: CDR1 SNHLY, CDR2 FYNNEI. The V gene lost 4 bases and the J gene lost 7 bases, with 11 bases spanning the gap.

V gene TRBV9 combines with J gene TRBJ2-3; no firm D call. Germline loops: CDR1 SGDLS, CDR2 YYNGEE. The CDR3 consists of 15 residues. The V gene lost 1 base and the J gene lost 0 bases, with 9 bases spanning the gap. The DNA for the CDR3 is TGTGCCAGCAGCGTAAGCAGCGCCAGCACAGATACGCAGTATTTT. Translation gives CASSVSSASTDTQYF.

CDR3 residues: CASSRTRGGTDTQYF. CDR3 DNA: TGTGCCAGCAGCAGGACTAGAGGGGGCACAGATACGCAGTATTTT. This chain links TRBV12-3 or TRBV12-4 with TRBJ2-3, with TRBD2 matching over 7 bases. There are 15 residues in the CDR3. V gave up 6 bases and J gave up 1 base; unmatched junction bases: 7.

Concerning this clonotype: Germline is not matched at one junction end, which may reflect a read error. This chain connects TRBV6-1 to TRBJ1-5; D remains ambiguous. Germline CDR1 MNHNS, CDR2 SASEGT. The length of the CDR3 is 15 residues. The CDR3 DNA is TGCGCCAGCAGCCAAAGGGCTCTTGGAAGTCAGCCCCAGCATTTT. Translated: CASSQRALGSQPQHF.

This clonotype was seen a few times. The rearrangement joins TRBV18 to TRBJ2-5; TRBD2 might be the D (6 bases). V lost 6 bases and J lost 2, with 16 bases in between. CDR1 is KGHSH and CDR2 is LQKENI in the germline V gene. CDR3 length: 15 amino acids. The CDR3 is CASSLGGAIQETQYF. CDR3 DNA sequence: TGTGCCAGCTCCCTTGGAGGGGCCATACAAGAGACCCAGTACTTC.

The sample holds many counts of this clonotype. The chain joins TRBV20-1 to TRBJ1-2; D perhaps matches TRBD1 (6 bases). This CDR3 comprises 15 residues. Trimming pared 6 bases from V and 1 base from J, leaving 18 bases between. CDR1 is DFQATT, CDR2 SNEGSKA, per germline (reference sequence). The CDR3 DNA sequence: TGCAGTGCCGCAGCAGGGGTTGTCGGTAACTATGGCTACACCTTC. It encodes CSAAAGVVGNYGYTF.

This chain connects TRBV20-1 to TRBJ2-3, with D unclear. The V end was cut by 6 bases, the J end by 6 bases, with 10 bases between. The CDR3 is made up of 11 amino acids. Germline CDR1 reads DFQATT; CDR2 reads SNEGSKA (reference sequence). CDR3 DNA sequence: TGCAGTGCGGAGATACAGGATACGCAGTATTTT. Residues: CSAEIQDTQYF.

This clonotype was counted at least ten times. This chain joins TRBV20-1 and TRBJ1-4; no reliable D call. The CDR3 is made up of 12 amino acids. The germline V gene has CDR1 DFQATT and CDR2 SNEGSKA (reference sequence). V was cut by 5 bases and J by 7 bases, with 11 bases left in between. The CDR3 protein is CSARYSGEKLFF. The CDR3 DNA is TGCAGTGCTCGATACAGCGGTGAAAAACTGTTTTTT.

About this clonotype itself: With a much larger clone just one base away, this may be a read error. CDR3 sequence reads: CASSRLGSDTQYF. In DNA form, the CDR3 reads TGTGCCAGCAGCCGCCTCGGGTCCGATACGCAGTATTTT. The chain carries TRBV7-9 and TRBJ2-3; D call uncertain. This CDR3 is built from 13 residues. From germline, CDR1 is SEHNR and CDR2 FQNEAQ (reference sequence). The V gene lost 5 bases and the J gene lost 6 bases, with 12 bases spanning the gap.